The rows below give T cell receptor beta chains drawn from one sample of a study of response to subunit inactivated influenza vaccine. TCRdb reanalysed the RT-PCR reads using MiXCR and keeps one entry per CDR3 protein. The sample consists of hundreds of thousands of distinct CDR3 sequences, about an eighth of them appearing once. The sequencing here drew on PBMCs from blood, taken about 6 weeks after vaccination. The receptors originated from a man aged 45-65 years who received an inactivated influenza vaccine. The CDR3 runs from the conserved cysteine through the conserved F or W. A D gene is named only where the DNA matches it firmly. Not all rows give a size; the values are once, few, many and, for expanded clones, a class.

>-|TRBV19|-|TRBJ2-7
CAWERGTYEQYF
TGTGCCTGGGAGAGGGGAACCTACGAGCAGTACTTC
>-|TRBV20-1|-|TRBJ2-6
CSARNSYSGANVLTF
TGCAGTGCTAGAAACAGCTACTCTGGGGCCAACGTCCTGACTTTC
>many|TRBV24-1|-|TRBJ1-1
CATSVGSEAFF
TGTGCCACCAGTGTCGGTAGTGAAGCTTTCTTT
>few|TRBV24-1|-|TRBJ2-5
CATSGTPGTSGQTQYF
TGTGCCACCAGTGGTACCCCCGGGACATCCGGACAGACCCAGTACTTC
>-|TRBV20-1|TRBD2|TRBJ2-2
CSVEAGAAGELFF
TGCAGTGTTGAAGCGGGGGCCGCCGGGGAGCTGTTTTTT
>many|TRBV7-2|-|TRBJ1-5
CASSLSGDQPQHF
TGTGCCAGCAGCTTATCTGGGGATCAGCCCCAGCATTTT
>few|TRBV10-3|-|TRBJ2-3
CAISAGARTDTQYF
TGTGCCATCAGTGCAGGGGCGCGGACAGATACGCAGTATTTT
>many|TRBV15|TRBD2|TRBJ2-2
CATSRELAGGSRELFF
TGTGCCACCAGCAGAGAGCTAGCGGGAGGGTCGAGGGAGCTGTTTTTT
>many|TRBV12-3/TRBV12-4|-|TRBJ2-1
CASSFQQAITYNEQFF
TGTGCCAGCAGTTTTCAACAGGCTATCACCTACAATGAGCAGTTCTTC
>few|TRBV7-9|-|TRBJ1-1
CATQLGVDRNTEAFF
TGTGCCACGCAGCTTGGGGTGGACAGGAACACTGAAGCTTTCTTT
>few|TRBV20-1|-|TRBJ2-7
CSARVRVYEQYF
TGCAGTGCTAGAGTGAGAGTCTACGAGCAGTACTTC
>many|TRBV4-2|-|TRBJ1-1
CASSQGPNTEAFF
TGTGCCAGCAGCCAAGGGCCGAACACTGAAGCTTTCTTT
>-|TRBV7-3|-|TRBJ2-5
CASSYTGTETETQYF
TGTGCCAGCAGCTACACCGGGACCGAAACGGAGACCCAGTACTTC
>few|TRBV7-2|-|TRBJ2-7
CASSLYGSEAYEQYF
TGTGCCAGCAGCTTATACGGGAGTGAAGCCTACGAGCAGTACTTC
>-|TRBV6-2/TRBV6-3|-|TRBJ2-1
CASARFANNEQFF
TGTGCCAGCGCGCGGTTCGCAAACAATGAGCAGTTCTTC
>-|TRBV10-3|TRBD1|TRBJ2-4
CAISDGQGGGNIQYF
TGTGCCATCAGTGACGGACAGGGGGGGGGAAACATTCAGTACTTC
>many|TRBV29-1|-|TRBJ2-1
CSGRGSYNEQFF
TGCAGCGGGAGGGGCTCCTACAATGAGCAGTTCTTC
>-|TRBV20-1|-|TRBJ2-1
CSARDLSGYNEQFF
TGCAGTGCTAGAGATCTGTCAGGTTACAATGAGCAGTTCTTC
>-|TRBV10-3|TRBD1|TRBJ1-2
CATGGIGTGGSNYGYTF
TGTGCCACCGGCGGAATAGGGACAGGGGGAAGTAACTATGGCTACACCTTC
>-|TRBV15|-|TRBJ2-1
CATTPEGPSSYNEQFF
TGTGCCACCACCCCGGAAGGCCCGAGCTCCTACAATGAGCAGTTCTTC
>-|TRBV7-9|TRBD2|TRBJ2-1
CASSLVGPSGHNEQFF
TGTGCCAGCAGCTTAGTCGGGCCTAGCGGACACAATGAGCAGTTCTTC
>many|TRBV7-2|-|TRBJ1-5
CASSPEVATHQPQHF
TGTGCCAGCAGCCCCGAAGTGGCTACCCATCAGCCCCAGCATTTT
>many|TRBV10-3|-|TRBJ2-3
CAISEFFRVVRRGTDTQYF
TGTGCCATCAGTGAGTTCTTTCGCGTGGTCAGGCGGGGCACAGATACGCAGTATTTT
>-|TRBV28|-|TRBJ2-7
CASGGYEQYF
TGTGCCAGTGGGGGGTACGAGCAGTACTTC